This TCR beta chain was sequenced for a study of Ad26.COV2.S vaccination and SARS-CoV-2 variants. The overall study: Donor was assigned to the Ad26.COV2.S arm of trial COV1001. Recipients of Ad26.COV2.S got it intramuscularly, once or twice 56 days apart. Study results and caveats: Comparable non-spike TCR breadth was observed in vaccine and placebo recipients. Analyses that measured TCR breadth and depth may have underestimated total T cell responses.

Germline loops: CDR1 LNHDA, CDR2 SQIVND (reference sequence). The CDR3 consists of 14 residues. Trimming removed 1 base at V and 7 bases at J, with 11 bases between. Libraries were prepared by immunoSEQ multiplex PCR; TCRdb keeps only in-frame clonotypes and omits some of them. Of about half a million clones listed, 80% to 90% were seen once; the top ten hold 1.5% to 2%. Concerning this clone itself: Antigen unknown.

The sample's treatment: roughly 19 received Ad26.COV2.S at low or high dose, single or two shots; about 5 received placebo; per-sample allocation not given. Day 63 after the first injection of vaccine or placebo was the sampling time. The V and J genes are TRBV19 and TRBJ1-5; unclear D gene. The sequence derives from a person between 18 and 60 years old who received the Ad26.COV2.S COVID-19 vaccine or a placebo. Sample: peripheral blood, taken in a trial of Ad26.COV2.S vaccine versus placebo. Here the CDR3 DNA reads TGTGCCAGTAGTATAGGCCAGGCTCGGCAGCCCCAGCATTTT. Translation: CASSIGQARQPQHF. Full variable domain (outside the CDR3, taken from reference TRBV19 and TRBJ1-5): DGGITQSPKYLFRKEGQNVTLSCEQNLNHDAMYWYRQDPGQGLRLIYYSQIVNDFQKGDIAEGYSVSREKKESFPLTVTSAQKNPTAFYLCASSIGQARQPQHFGDGTRLSIL.